This record looks at one TCR beta chain sequence and its context. V dropped 5 bases and J dropped 6 bases, with 11 bases sitting between them. Per the germline V gene, CDR1 is SQVTM and CDR2 is ANQGSEA. The CDR3 has 11 amino acids. This specimen comes from a study of cytomegalovirus exposure and HLA in healthy donors. Only in-frame clones appear in the TCRdb table, and some are missing; sequencing was by immunoSEQ multiplex PCR. The sample has 100,000 to 120,000 clones, roughly 88% seen once. The clonotype originates from a woman aged 30 to 39 in good health and CMV-seropositive. The sequencing input was PBMCs. The chain links TRBV29-1 to TRBJ2-7; D possibly corresponds to TRBD1 (6 bases). The CDR3 nucleotides are TGCAGCGTTCTTGGACAGCGCGAGCAGTACTTC. Protein sequence: CSVLGQREQYF.